These 25 T cell receptor beta chains came from one sample sequenced in a study of shared clonotypes between healthy human individuals (dated by TCRdb to 2019 to 2021). CD8 naive samples were CD45RO-negative cells positively selected for CCR7, giving a CD45RA+CCR7+ population that excluded TemRA cells. The library was built by means of the immunoSEQ multiplex PCR assay. This is the immuneACCESS table as TCRdb keeps it, with only in-frame sequences that have V and J called. A part of the clones is gone; compared with another copy, unresolved V genes explain less than half, and the rest is unexplained. The sample yields hundreds of thousands of clones; 80% to 95% were counted once. Approximately 25% of the sample lies in the top ten. The sample taken for sequencing was naive CD8+ T cells sorted from blood. According to the study, the label for this sample's cell subset or site signals: CD45RA+CCR7+. The receptors here all came from a young man in good health.

V and J are TRBV27 and TRBJ1-2, with 12 bases aligning to TRBD1. This CDR3 has 14 amino acids. The germline gives CDR1 MNHEY, CDR2 SMNVEV (reference sequence). V lost 4 bases and J lost 6; bases outside the gene matches: 3. The CDR3 spells CASSSGTGGNGYTF. CDR3 DNA sequence: TGTGCCAGCAGTTCCGGGACAGGGGGCAATGGCTACACCTTC.

The chain employs TRBV27 and TRBJ1-2; D is undetermined. Per the germline V gene, CDR1 is MNHEY and CDR2 is SMNVEV (reference sequence). The germline V and J ends were trimmed by 6 bases and 6 bases, with 23 bases remaining between them. The CDR3 length is 16 residues. DNA for the CDR3: TGTGCCAGCAGCGAGGGAGGGTACCTTGGGGAGGATGGCTACACCTTC. Translated, it gives CASSEGGYLGEDGYTF.

The chain combines TRBV5-4 with TRBJ2-5; 13 nucleotides agree with TRBD2. The CDR3 is 18 residues long. After removal of 2 bases from V and 2 bases from J, the junction contained 9 bases not matched to a gene. The germline V gene encodes CDR1 SGHNT and CDR2 YYREEE (reference sequence). CDR3 DNA sequence: TGTGCCAGCAGCTTCGGACTAGCGGGAGACCCCTTACAAGAGACCCAGTACTTC. This sequence encodes CASSFGLAGDPLQETQYF.

The V gene is TRBV6-1, the J gene TRBJ1-5; D ambiguous. The CDR3 is made up of 13 amino acids. Germline CDR1 is MNHNS and CDR2 is SASEGT. V lost 0 bases to trimming and J lost 7 bases, with 7 bases between them. The CDR3 nucleotides read TGTGCCAGCAGTGAAGCGGATGGCCAGCCCCAGCATTTT. It codes for CASSEADGQPQHF.

The chain couples TRBV13 to TRBJ2-3; D is ambiguous. Trimming left V 2 bases short and J 3 bases short, with 9 bases between. CDR3 length: 14 residues. Germline assignment: CDR1 PRHDT and CDR2 FYEKMQ (reference sequence). The chain's CDR3 is CASSLKVGTDTQYF. For the CDR3, the DNA is TGTGCCAGCAGCTTAAAAGTAGGAACAGATACGCAGTATTTT.

The chain couples TRBV4-1 to TRBJ1-4; D unclear. CDR3 length: 16 residues. CDR1 is MGHRA and CDR2 is YSYEKL in the germline V gene. Trimming took 3 bases from V and 2 from J, leaving 13 bases between them. This chain's CDR3 is CASSHASRTTNEKLFF. DNA for the CDR3: TGCGCCAGCAGCCACGCATCCAGGACGACTAATGAAAAACTGTTTTTT.

The chain has TRBV6-6 and TRBJ1-2; TRBD1 matches at 8 bases. Germline CDR1 MNHNY, CDR2 SVGAGI (reference sequence). V was pared by 5 bases and J by 2 bases, with 4 bases of the junction left unmatched. The CDR3 is 14 residues long. The CDR3 sequence: CASSRQGANYGYTF. DNA for the CDR3: TGTGCCAGCAGTCGGCAGGGGGCGAACTATGGCTACACCTTC.

The V call is TRBV27, the J call TRBJ1-4, with D perhaps matching TRBD1 (5 bases). The germline V and J ends were trimmed by 5 bases and 3 bases, with 13 bases remaining between them. From germline, CDR1 is MNHEY and CDR2 SMNVEV (reference sequence). The CDR3 runs to 15 residues. CDR3 residues: CASSITGSPNEKLFF. The CDR3 region has the DNA TGTGCCAGCAGTATCACAGGTTCCCCTAATGAAAAACTGTTTTTT. Full variable domain (missing parts from reference TRBV27 and TRBJ1-4): EAQVTQNPRYLITVTGKKLTVTCSQNMNHEYMSWYRQDPGLGLRQIYYSMNVEVTDKGDVPEGYKVSRKEKRNFPLILESPSPNQTSLYFCASSITGSPNEKLFFGSGTQLSVL.

The CDR3 DNA is TGTGCCAGCAGTGTGGGGCGGGACAATGAGCAGTTCTTC. Residues: CASSVGRDNEQFF. The chain carries TRBV2 and TRBJ2-1; the D gene could be TRBD1 or TRBD2 (5 bases each). The germline V gene encodes CDR1 SNHLY and CDR2 FYNNEI. The CDR3 contains 13 residues. V lost 4 bases and J lost 5, with 9 bases in between.

CDR3: CASSHEWGVSSYEQYF. The CDR3 DNA reads as TGTGCCAGCAGTCACGAGTGGGGTGTTAGCTCCTACGAGCAGTACTTC. V usage is TRBV6-6 and J usage is TRBJ2-7; D gene ambiguous. Germline V gene data show CDR1 as MNHNY and CDR2 as SVGAGI (reference sequence). This CDR3 is 16 amino acids long. V was trimmed by 5 bases and J by 0 bases, leaving 17 bases between them.

CDR3 coding DNA: TGTGCCAGCAGGGCCGGGACTAGTAAATACAATGAGCAGTTCTTC. Its protein product is CASRAGTSKYNEQFF. The genes are TRBV2 and TRBJ2-1, with TRBD2 matching over 8 bases. Trimming took 6 bases from V and 4 from J; bases not matched to a gene: 8. The germline V gene has CDR1 SNHLY and CDR2 FYNNEI. This CDR3 contains 15 residues.

The chain links TRBV19 to TRBJ2-1; D might be TRBD1 (5 bases). The germline CDR1 and CDR2 sequences are LNHDA and SQIVND (reference sequence). Trimming pared 3 bases from V and 6 bases from J, leaving 15 bases between. This CDR3 is built from 15 residues. DNA of the CDR3: TGTGCCAGTAGTATTGAGTCAGGGTTCGGCAATGAGCAGTTCTTC. The encoded protein is CASSIESGFGNEQFF.

The chain links TRBV7-9 to TRBJ2-5; D perhaps matches TRBD1 (5 bases). Trimming cost V 4 bases and J 2 bases, with 14 bases left between them. The CDR3 totals 15 residues. CDR1 and CDR2 (germline): SEHNR, FQNEAQ (reference sequence). The CDR3 DNA follows: TGTGCCAGCAGCTCCATACAGGAATTTCAAGAGACCCAGTACTTC. Amino acid sequence: CASSSIQEFQETQYF.

The rearrangement links TRBV18 to TRBJ2-1, with D uncertain. CDR1 is KGHSH, CDR2 LQKENI, per germline. V was clipped by 4 bases and J by 7 bases, with 14 bases between them. The CDR3 sequence is 14 residues long. The CDR3 coding sequence is TGTGCCAGCTCACAAGGTCCAGGCAGGAATGAGCAGTTCTTC. It yields the protein CASSQGPGRNEQFF.

The CDR3 reads CASSSLAGAVNEQFF. Here the CDR3 DNA reads TGTGCCAGCAGCTCACTAGCGGGAGCTGTCAATGAGCAGTTCTTC. The chain links TRBV11-2 to TRBJ2-1, with 11 nucleotides matching TRBD2. The V gene's germline CDR1 is SGHAT and CDR2 FQNNGV. The V gene end was trimmed by 4 bases and the J gene end by 6 bases; junction bases not matched to a gene: 5. The CDR3 sequence is 15 residues long. Based on the CDR3 plus reference TRBV11-2 and TRBJ2-1, the full variable domain is EAGVAQSPRYKIIEKRQSVAFWCNPISGHATLYWYQQILGQGPKLLIQFQNNGVVDDSQLPKDRFSAERLKGVDSTLKIQPAKLEDSAVYLCASSSLAGAVNEQFFGPGTRLTVL.

V usage is TRBV14 and J usage is TRBJ2-3; D remains unclear. The V end was cut by 0 bases, the J end by 8 bases, with 9 bases between. The CDR3 extends over 13 amino acids. CDR1 and CDR2 (germline): SGHDN, FVKESK. The CDR3 protein is CASSQDRVLTQYF. CDR3 nucleotide sequence: TGTGCCAGCAGCCAAGATCGGGTGCTTACGCAGTATTTT.

Of note for this clone: The CDR3 ends on some other residue instead of the conserved phenylalanine or tryptophan, so this is likely a read error. It is unclear where the CDR3 begins or ends on the DNA, so no DNA is shown, and the CDR3 is as TCRdb lists it. V and J are TRBV2 and TRBJ2-7; the D call TRBD2 from the table was never checked on the DNA. Germline values: CDR1 SNHLY, CDR2 FYNNEI. Both ends counted, the CDR3 spans 13 residues. CDR3 sequence: CASRGVAGGPIAL.

The chain links TRBV7-9 to TRBJ2-4; TRBD2 aligns across 8 bases. The V gene end was trimmed by 7 bases and the J gene end by 5 bases; junction bases not matched to a gene: 1. CDR3 size: 12 residues. The germline CDR1 and CDR2 sequences are SEHNR and FQNEAQ (reference sequence). The chain's CDR3 is CASKAGENIQYF. Written as DNA, the CDR3 is TGTGCCAGCAAAGCGGGAGAAAACATTCAGTACTTC.

The chain recombines TRBV7-6 with TRBJ2-1; 7 nucleotides agree with TRBD2. CDR3 length: 17 amino acids. J gave up 3 bases and V 5 bases, and 13 bases lay outside the gene matches. Looked up from germline, CDR1 is SGHVS and CDR2 is FNYEAQ. CDR3 DNA: TGTGCCAGCAGCCCGGCAACCGGGACTAACGACTACAATGAGCAGTTCTTC. The encoded protein is CASSPATGTNDYNEQFF.

J is TRBJ2-1 and V is TRBV5-1; possible D gene TRBD2, 5 bases. Germline CDR1 and CDR2: SGHRS and YFSETQ. Trimming cost V 2 bases and J 3 bases, with 12 bases left between them. This CDR3 contains 15 residues. As DNA, the CDR3 is TGCGCCAGCAGCTTTTCCGGGGTTAGCTACAATGAGCAGTTCTTC. Translated: CASSFSGVSYNEQFF.

The chain couples TRBV4-2 to TRBJ2-1, with 11 bases aligning to TRBD1. The CDR3 is 15 residues long. Germline lookup yields CDR1 LGHNA and CDR2 YNFKEQ. J was trimmed by 6 bases and V by 2 bases; bases with no gene match: 3. CDR3 loop: CASSQIGTGGNEQFF. DNA of the CDR3: TGTGCCAGCAGCCAAATTGGGACAGGGGGCAATGAGCAGTTCTTC.

This rearrangement joins TRBV2 to TRBJ2-1, with 9 bases fitting TRBD2. Trimming took 7 bases from V and 6 from J; bases not matched to a gene: 7. This CDR3 is built from 14 residues. Germline CDR1 and CDR2: SNHLY and FYNNEI. The CDR3 here is CASIGGRASNEQFF. The CDR3 DNA is TGTGCCAGCATAGGCGGGAGGGCCTCCAATGAGCAGTTCTTC.

V usage is TRBV5-1 and J usage is TRBJ2-1, with D possibly TRBD1 on 6 matching bases. Trimming took 6 bases from V and 7 from J, leaving 11 bases between them. Germline assignment: CDR1 SGHRS and CDR2 YFSETQ. The CDR3 is made up of 12 amino acids. CDR3 amino acids: CASKTQGNEQFF. As DNA, the CDR3 is TGCGCCAGCAAGACCCAGGGGAATGAGCAGTTCTTC.

This clone was observed once. The V and J genes are TRBV27 and TRBJ1-2; D might be TRBD1 (5 bases). The ends were cut back, 0 bases at V and 4 bases at J, with 9 bases in the middle. The CDR3 has 14 residues. Germline V gene sequence: CDR1 MNHEY, CDR2 SMNVEV (reference sequence). DNA of the CDR3: TGTGCCAGCAGTTTATCGATGACAGCCTATGGCTACACCTTC. Its translation: CASSLSMTAYGYTF.

This chain links TRBV28 with TRBJ1-1; TRBD1 might be the D (5 bases). The CDR3 loop spans 15 amino acids. CDR1 and CDR2 (germline): MDHEN, SYDVKM. The ends were cut back, 5 bases at V and 1 base at J, with 14 bases in the middle. This CDR3 reads CASSPPRETNTEAFF. The CDR3 region has the DNA TGTGCCAGCAGTCCTCCCAGGGAAACGAACACTGAAGCTTTCTTT. The complete variable domain, with remaining parts taken from reference TRBV28 and TRBJ1-1, reads DVKVTQSSRYLVKRTGEKVFLECVQDMDHENMFWYRQDPGLGLRLIYFSYDVKMKEKGDIPEGYSVSREKKERFSLILESASTNQTSMYLCASSPPRETNTEAFFGQGTRLTVV.